Below are 24 T cell receptor beta chains sequenced from a single sample in a study of T cell responses to AZD1222 COVID-19 vaccine. Here immunoSEQ multiplex PCR was the method, and the copy in TCRdb shows in-frame clones only, minus some. This sample has more than 95,000 clones, with 80% to 90% found just once. This material consisted of peripheral blood, taken on day 0 of AZD1222 vaccination. The receptors were gathered from an adult in good health.

This chain joins TRBV7-2 and TRBJ1-1, with a possible D match to TRBD1 (5 bases). Between the trimmed V and J ends, which lost 2 bases and 1 base, there was a span of 8 bases. Germline loops: CDR1 SGHTA, CDR2 FQGNSA. The CDR3 length is 14 residues. The DNA for the CDR3 is TGTGCCAGCAGCTTATTGGGACCGAACACTGAAGCTTTCTTT. Amino acid sequence: CASSLLGPNTEAFF.

V usage is TRBV4-2 and J usage is TRBJ2-7, with 7 nucleotides matching TRBD1. The V segment lost 5 bases and the J segment 6 bases; nucleotides outside the gene matches: 13. The CDR3 has 15 residues. The germline gives CDR1 LGHNA, CDR2 YNFKEQ. This chain's CDR3 is CASSFRRDSLTEQYF. CDR3 nucleotide sequence: TGTGCCAGCAGCTTCCGCCGGGACAGCCTGACCGAGCAGTACTTC.

The V and J genes are TRBV28 and TRBJ1-2; TRBD1 agrees at 7 bases. With 5 bases clipped from V and 4 bases from J, the junction kept 10 bases outside the gene matches. This CDR3 contains 15 residues. Looked up from germline, CDR1 is MDHEN and CDR2 is SYDVKM. CDR3 DNA sequence: TGTGCCAGCAGTATAACGCCAGGGGGAGCCTATGGCTACACCTTC. Translation gives CASSITPGGAYGYTF.

The table lists this clone with a count of one. This chain links TRBV2 with TRBJ2-7, with 9 bases identical to TRBD2. This CDR3 has 15 residues. After removal of 1 base from V and 2 bases from J, the junction contained 3 bases not matched to a gene. Germline-derived CDR1 and CDR2 are SNHLY and FYNNEI. CDR3 bases: TGTGCCAGCAGTGAAGAGTTAGCGGGGGCCTACGAGCAGTACTTC. This encodes CASSEELAGAYEQYF.

The chain joins TRBV9 to TRBJ2-7, with 8 positions matching TRBD2. J gave up 5 bases and V 4 bases, and 8 bases lay outside the gene matches. Per germline, CDR1 SGDLS and CDR2 YYNGEE. This CDR3 region has 14 residues. The CDR3 coding sequence is TGTGCCAGCAGCCCCTTCGGGGGGGGTAACGAGCAGTACTTC. Translated, it gives CASSPFGGGNEQYF.

V gene TRBV18 combines with J gene TRBJ1-5; a weak D match, TRBD1 (5 bases). Germline-derived CDR1 and CDR2 are KGHSH and LQKENI. Between the trimmed V and J ends, which lost 3 bases and 4 bases, there was a span of 10 bases. This CDR3 is 14 amino acids long. In nucleotides, the CDR3 is TGTGCCAGCTCACCTTCCGGGACGAATCAGCCCCAGCATTTT. It is translated as CASSPSGTNQPQHF.

This chain links TRBV4-1 with TRBJ2-5; D ambiguous. Germline loops: CDR1 MGHRA, CDR2 YSYEKL. The CDR3 consists of 13 residues. V lost 0 bases and J 5 bases, leaving 7 bases between the germline ends. CDR3 nucleotide sequence: TGCGCCAGCAGCCAAGACCCCGGGGAGACCCAGTACTTC. Amino acids: CASSQDPGETQYF.

The chain links TRBV5-6 to TRBJ1-4; no definite D call. The V and J ends lost 4 bases and 3 bases respectively, with 7 bases between them. Germline-derived CDR1 and CDR2 are SGHDT and YYEEEE. This CDR3 is 13 amino acids long. CDR3 sequence (DNA): TGTGCCAGCAGCCCAGGCCCTAATGAAAAACTGTTTTTT. Protein: CASSPGPNEKLFF.

The chain couples TRBV29-1 to TRBJ1-2; D may be TRBD1 (5 bases). Trimming pared 0 bases from V and 7 bases from J, leaving 9 bases between. The CDR3 extends over 12 amino acids. Germline V gene lookup returns CDR1 SQVTM and CDR2 ANQGSEA. Here the CDR3 reads CSVEDLGVGYTF. CDR3 DNA sequence: TGCAGCGTTGAAGATTTAGGGGTTGGCTACACCTTC.

The chain recombines TRBV28 with TRBJ2-3; 8 nucleotides align to TRBD2. J lost 3 bases, V lost 6 bases, and 5 bases had no gene match. Germline CDR1 is MDHEN and CDR2 is SYDVKM. The CDR3 runs 14 residues. The CDR3 loop reads CASRPSGSTDTQYF. The CDR3 coding sequence is TGTGCCAGCAGGCCAAGCGGGAGTACAGATACGCAGTATTTT.

The chain recombines TRBV7-6 with TRBJ2-2; 8 nucleotides line up with TRBD2. CDR3 size: 16 residues. From germline, CDR1 is SGHVS and CDR2 FNYEAQ. The junction had 7 bases not matched to a gene; V was cut back by 3 bases and J by 4 bases. CDR3 loop: CASSFRASGGTGELFF. The CDR3 DNA follows: TGTGCCAGCAGCTTTCGAGCCAGCGGGGGCACCGGGGAGCTGTTTTTT.

V gene TRBV6-5 combines with J gene TRBJ1-5; the D gene is possibly TRBD1 (5 bases). Germline V CDR1 and CDR2: MNHEY, SVGAGI. The CDR3 loop spans 15 amino acids. Trimming pared 10 bases from V and 2 bases from J, leaving 18 bases between. CDR3 DNA: TGTGCCAACGGTCGGGGCGACGGGGGCAATCAGCCCCAGCATTTT. Its translation is CANGRGDGGNQPQHF.

For the CDR3, the DNA is TGTGCCAGCAGCTTGGCGGGGCCCCGCACCCCAGATACGCAGTATTTT. It yields the protein CASSLAGPRTPDTQYF. V gene TRBV5-4 combines with J gene TRBJ2-3; D is perhaps TRBD1 or TRBD2 (5 bases each). The CDR3 spans 16 residues. V lost 0 bases and J lost 4, with 15 bases in between. Germline CDR1 reads SGHNT; CDR2 reads YYREEE (reference sequence).

This chain uses TRBV7-9 with TRBJ2-5; weak D call: TRBD1 (6 bases). The CDR3 length is 15 residues. Germline values: CDR1 SEHNR, CDR2 FQNEAQ (reference sequence). V lost 1 base and J 5 bases, leaving 14 bases between the germline ends. The CDR3: CASSLVGGQRETQYF. The CDR3 bases are TGTGCCAGCAGCTTAGTGGGTGGACAGCGCGAGACCCAGTACTTC.

The chain uses TRBV5-1 and TRBJ2-3; D is ambiguous. The CDR3 spans 14 residues. Germline assignment: CDR1 SGHRS and CDR2 YFSETQ. V lost 0 bases, J lost 4 bases, and 9 bases lay in between. The CDR3 protein is CASSLAVPADTQYF. The CDR3 coding sequence is TGCGCCAGCAGCTTGGCGGTTCCGGCAGATACGCAGTATTTT.

This sequence joins TRBV15 and TRBJ1-1; 7 nucleotides match TRBD1. Germline assignment: CDR1 LNHNV and CDR2 YYDKDF (reference sequence). With 5 bases clipped from V and 8 bases from J, the junction kept 11 bases outside the gene matches. The CDR3 sequence is 14 residues long. In nucleotides, the CDR3 is TGTGCCACCAGCCGCGGGACAGCCATTGCCGAAGCTTTCTTT. It codes for CATSRGTAIAEAFF.

The J gene is TRBJ2-7, the V gene TRBV18, with D unresolved. Trimming took off 2 bases at V and 0 bases at J, with 8 bases between the two ends. This CDR3 comprises 14 residues. Per germline, CDR1 KGHSH and CDR2 LQKENI. CDR3 amino acids: CASSPSQASYEQYF. The CDR3 DNA follows: TGTGCCAGCTCACCATCACAAGCCTCCTACGAGCAGTACTTC.

The rearrangement joins TRBV7-2 to TRBJ1-3; a weak D match, TRBD1 (6 bases). CDR1 and CDR2 (germline): SGHTA, FQGNSA. This CDR3 region has 16 residues. V was pared by 2 bases and J by 2 bases, with 13 bases between. The CDR3 spells CASSLSGGGPGNTIYF. DNA for the CDR3: TGTGCCAGCAGCTTATCGGGTGGGGGGCCTGGAAACACCATATATTTT.

This chain connects TRBV19 to TRBJ1-2; 7 bases line up with TRBD1. Germline CDR1 LNHDA, CDR2 SQIVND (reference sequence). J gave up 4 bases and V 3 bases, and 14 bases lay outside the gene matches. There are 17 residues in the CDR3. CDR3 residues: CASSMTGLAMLPYGYTF. The CDR3 DNA is TGTGCCAGTAGTATGACAGGGCTCGCCATGCTGCCCTATGGCTACACCTTC.

CDR3 coding DNA: TGTGCCAGCAGCCGGACGGGGAACACTGAAGCTTTCTTT. Amino acids: CASSRTGNTEAFF. The chain combines TRBV12-3 or TRBV12-4 with TRBJ1-1; D is ambiguous. The CDR3 is made up of 13 amino acids. Trimming removed 6 bases from V and 1 base from J, with 9 bases in between.

The chain is built from TRBV3-1 (or the pseudogene TRBV3-2) and TRBJ2-5; no reliable D call. Deletions cut 0 bases from V and 5 bases from J, with 4 bases between. Germline CDR1 LGHDT, CDR2 YNNKEL (reference sequence). This CDR3 has 12 residues. CDR3 nucleotide sequence: TGTGCCAGCAGCCAAGAACATGAGACCCAGTACTTC. This gives the protein CASSQEHETQYF.

This chain uses TRBV4-3 with TRBJ1-2; 11 positions agree with TRBD1. After removal of 8 bases from V and 4 bases from J, the junction contained 6 bases not matched to a gene. This CDR3 is 14 amino acids long. Germline V gene data show CDR1 as LGHNA and CDR2 as YSLEER. In nucleotides, the CDR3 is TGCGCCAGCGGTACGGGACAGGGGGGCTATGGCTACACCTTC. This encodes CASGTGQGGYGYTF.

The chain employs TRBV24-1 and TRBJ1-1, with 7 bases that match TRBD1. The CDR3 contains 12 residues. Trimming cost V 4 bases and J 11 bases; bases outside gene matches: 6. Germline V gene data show CDR1 as KGHDR and CDR2 as SFDVKD. CDR3 DNA sequence: TGTGCCACCAGTGAGCGACAGGGAACGGCTTTCTTT. Encoded protein: CATSERQGTAFF.

This chain connects TRBV11-2 to TRBJ2-1; D ambiguous. The V gene's germline CDR1 is SGHAT and CDR2 FQNNGV. The CDR3 consists of 14 residues. Between the trimmed V and J ends, which lost 5 bases and 6 bases, there was a span of 14 bases. CDR3 DNA: TGTGCCAGCAGCGCTACCACAAGAGGCAATGAGCAGTTCTTC. Protein product: CASSATTRGNEQFF.